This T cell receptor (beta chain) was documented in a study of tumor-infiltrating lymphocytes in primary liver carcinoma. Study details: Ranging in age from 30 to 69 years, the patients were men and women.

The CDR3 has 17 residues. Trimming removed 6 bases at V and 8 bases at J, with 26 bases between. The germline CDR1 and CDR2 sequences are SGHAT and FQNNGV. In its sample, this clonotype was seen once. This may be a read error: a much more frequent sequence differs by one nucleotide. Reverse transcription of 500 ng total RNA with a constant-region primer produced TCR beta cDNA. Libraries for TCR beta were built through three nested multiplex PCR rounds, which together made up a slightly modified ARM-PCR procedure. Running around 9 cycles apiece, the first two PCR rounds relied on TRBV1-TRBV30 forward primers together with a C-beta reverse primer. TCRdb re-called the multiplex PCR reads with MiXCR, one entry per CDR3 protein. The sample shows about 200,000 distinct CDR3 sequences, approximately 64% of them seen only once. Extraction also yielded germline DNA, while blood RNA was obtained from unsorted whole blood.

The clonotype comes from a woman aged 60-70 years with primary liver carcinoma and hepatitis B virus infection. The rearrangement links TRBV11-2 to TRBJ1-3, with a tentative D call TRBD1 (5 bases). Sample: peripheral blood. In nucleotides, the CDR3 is TGTGCCAGCAGGGCATTCCCGGGACGGGGGATTTCGGACACCATATATTTT. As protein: CASRAFPGRGISDTIYF.